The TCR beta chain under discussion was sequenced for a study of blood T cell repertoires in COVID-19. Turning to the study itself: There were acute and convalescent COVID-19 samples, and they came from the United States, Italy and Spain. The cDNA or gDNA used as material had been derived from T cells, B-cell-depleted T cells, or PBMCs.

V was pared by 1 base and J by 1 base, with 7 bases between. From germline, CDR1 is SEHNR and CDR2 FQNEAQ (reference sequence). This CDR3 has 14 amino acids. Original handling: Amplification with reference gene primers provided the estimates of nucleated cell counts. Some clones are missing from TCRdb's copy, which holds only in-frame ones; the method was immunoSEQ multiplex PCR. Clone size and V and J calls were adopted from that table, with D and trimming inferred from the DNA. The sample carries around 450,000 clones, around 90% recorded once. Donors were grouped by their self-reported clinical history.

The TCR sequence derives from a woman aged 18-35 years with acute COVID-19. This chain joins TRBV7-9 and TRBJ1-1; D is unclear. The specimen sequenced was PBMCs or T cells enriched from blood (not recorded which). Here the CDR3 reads CASSLGSKNTEAFF. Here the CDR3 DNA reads TGTGCCAGCAGCTTAGGGAGTAAGAACACTGAAGCTTTCTTT.